The entry below gives a single T cell receptor (beta chain) sequence along with its context. The source of the sample is a study of blood T cell repertoires in COVID-19. Study-level background: Sources were T cells, B-cell-depleted T cells, or PBMCs; the material itself was cDNA or gDNA.

V was clipped by 3 bases and J by 0 bases, with 2 bases between them. This CDR3 comprises 12 residues. The germline V gene has CDR1 LNHDA and CDR2 SQIVND (reference sequence). Method: immunoSEQ multiplex PCR; TCRdb's copy keeps in-frame clones and lacks some. The sample includes 150,000 to 180,000 clones, approximately 86% of them seen just once. The J gene is TRBJ1-2, the V gene TRBV19; D gene uncertain. The receptor was isolated from a man in his sixties with COVID-19, enrolled during active disease. Material: peripheral blood. CDR3 region: CASSITNYGYTF. In nucleotides, the CDR3 is TGTGCCAGTAGTATCACTAACTATGGCTACACCTTC.